The 15 T cell receptor beta chains below come from one sample, sequenced in a study of follicular helper T cells after annual influenza vaccination (dated by TCRdb to about 2017). The protocol used for the library was the immunoSEQ multiplex PCR assay. Drawn from immuneACCESS, this table holds only the in-frame rearrangements with V and J called that TCRdb kept. Clones are partly lost; checked studies trace under half to an unresolved V gene and leave the rest unexplained. Across this sample there are approximately 10,000 clones, with approximately 84% seen only once. The ten top clones hold 0.5% to 0.75% of the sample. What this sample's time point label stands for: 2013-2014 season, 7 days after vaccination. Here the sequenced sample was CXCR5- memory CD4+ T cells sorted from blood, taken 7 days after influenza vaccination. Per the publication, the cell subset or site label means: CXCR5- memory CD4 T cells. The receptors stem from an adult who received the influenza vaccine.

In this sample, this clone turned up once. The V call is TRBV18, the J call TRBJ2-5, with D perhaps matching TRBD2 (5 bases). V was pared by 8 bases and J by 3 bases, with 13 bases between. Germline V gives CDR1 KGHSH, CDR2 LQKENI. CDR3 size: 13 residues. The CDR3 reads CASGRAGEETQYF. DNA for the CDR3: TGTGCCAGCGGGCGGGCCGGCGAAGAGACCCAGTACTTC.

A single count supports this clone. The rearrangement links TRBV25-1 to TRBJ2-2; no clear D. The CDR3 totals 15 residues. V was shortened by 4 bases and J by 0 bases, with 9 bases between the two germline ends. The germline gives CDR1 MGHDK, CDR2 SYGVNS. For the CDR3, the DNA is TGTGCCAGCAGTGGCAGGCCGACGAACACCGGGGAGCTGTTTTTT. This sequence encodes CASSGRPTNTGELFF.

The chain is built from TRBV7-2 and TRBJ2-1, with D perhaps being TRBD1 or TRBD2 (5 bases each). This CDR3 region has 16 residues. Trimming removed 5 bases from V and 2 bases from J, with 16 bases in between. CDR1 is SGHTA and CDR2 is FQGNSA in the germline V gene. The CDR3 DNA follows: TGTGCCAGCAGCCCGCAATGGGGGAGAACCTACAATGAGCAGTTCTTC. This gives the protein CASSPQWGRTYNEQFF.

The chain combines TRBV27 with TRBJ2-1; D is perhaps TRBD1 (5 bases). This CDR3 spans 15 amino acids. Trimming removed 5 bases from V and 0 bases from J, with 11 bases in between. Germline CDR1 and CDR2: MNHEY and SMNVEV (reference sequence). The CDR3 region is CASSEGASSYNEQFF. The DNA of the CDR3 is TGTGCCAGCAGTGAAGGGGCTAGCTCCTACAATGAGCAGTTCTTC.

This rearrangement joins TRBV7-9 to TRBJ2-7, with D perhaps TRBD1 or TRBD2 (5 bases each). This CDR3 spans 13 amino acids. Trimming shortened V by 5 bases and J by 7 bases, and 15 bases separated the two germline ends. Germline CDR1 and CDR2: SEHNR and FQNEAQ (reference sequence). CDR3 coding DNA: TGTGCCAGCAGCACCTTGAGGGGTTCGGAGCAGTACTTC. Protein: CASSTLRGSEQYF.

The V gene is TRBV5-8, the J gene TRBJ1-5, with TRBD1 as a possible D gene (5 bases). Looked up from germline, CDR1 is SGHTS and CDR2 is YDEGEE. V lost 3 bases and J 7 bases, leaving 20 bases between the germline ends. This CDR3 contains 16 residues. In DNA, the CDR3 is TGTGCCAGCAGCTCACAGGATTTCCTTGGATCCCAGCCCCAGCATTTT. It codes for CASSSQDFLGSQPQHF.

The chain has TRBV9 and TRBJ1-6; D uncertain. The CDR3 sequence is 13 residues long. Germline-derived CDR1 and CDR2 are SGDLS and YYNGEE. The V end was cut by 0 bases, the J end by 7 bases, with 5 bases between. The CDR3 coding sequence is TGTGCCAGCAGCGTAGATCCCAATTCACCCCTCCACTTT. It translates to CASSVDPNSPLHF.

V usage is TRBV5-8 and J usage is TRBJ1-4; possibly TRBD1 for D (6 bases). CDR3 length: 16 residues. V lost 0 bases, J lost 5 bases, and 14 bases lay in between. Germline V CDR1 and CDR2: SGHTS, YDEGEE. DNA of the CDR3: TGTGCCAGCAGCTTGGGGACAGACCAACAGAATGAAAAACTGTTTTTT. Protein: CASSLGTDQQNEKLFF.

The chain joins TRBV30 to TRBJ1-2, with a possible D match to TRBD1 (6 bases). Per germline, CDR1 GTSNPN and CDR2 SVGIG (reference sequence). The V and J ends lost 7 bases and 7 bases respectively, with 19 bases between them. The CDR3 is 13 residues long. In DNA, the CDR3 is TGTGCCTCTAGGGGGGGGGCCCTCGGTGGCTACACCTTC. It specifies CASRGGALGGYTF.

This rearrangement joins TRBV9 to TRBJ2-4; TRBD2 matches 9 bases. The germline V gene has CDR1 SGDLS and CDR2 YYNGEE. This CDR3 has 19 amino acids. Unmatched junction bases numbered 14, after V lost 3 bases and J lost 1 base. The CDR3 spells CASSGGRAGGPPAKNIQYF. The DNA of the CDR3 is TGTGCCAGCAGCGGCGGTAGGGCGGGAGGGCCACCGGCCAAAAACATTCAGTACTTC.

The chain has TRBV28 and TRBJ1-4; 9 nucleotides line up with TRBD1. The CDR3 length is 18 residues. Germline values: CDR1 MDHEN, CDR2 SYDVKM. With 4 bases clipped from V and 8 bases from J, the junction kept 17 bases outside the gene matches. As DNA, the CDR3 is TGTGCCAGCAGTTCCCCCGGGACAGGGCACTCCTCGGGGGAAAAACTGTTTTTT. Residues: CASSSPGTGHSSGEKLFF. Complete variable domain (other parts from reference TRBV28 and TRBJ1-4): DVKVTQSSRYLVKRTGEKVFLECVQDMDHENMFWYRQDPGLGLRLIYFSYDVKMKEKGDIPEGYSVSREKKERFSLILESASTNQTSMYLCASSSPGTGHSSGEKLFFGSGTQLSVL.

The chain links TRBV11-3 to TRBJ2-7; TRBD1 matches at 8 bases. Germline trimming cut 5 bases from V and 1 base from J; bases unmatched to any gene: 4. Per germline, CDR1 SGHNT and CDR2 YENEEA. The CDR3 length is 14 residues. The CDR3, as DNA: TGTGCCAGCAGCCCCCGGGACAGGTCCTACGAGCAGTACTTC. This sequence encodes CASSPRDRSYEQYF.

This clone has a single count. The CDR3 here is CASSPGLAGVTDTQYF. The CDR3 nucleotides are TGCGCCAGCAGCCCCGGACTAGCGGGAGTTACAGATACGCAGTATTTT. The chain recombines TRBV5-1 with TRBJ2-3, with 13 bases identical to TRBD2. The CDR3 loop spans 16 amino acids. The trim removed 4 bases at V and 3 bases at J, leaving 5 bases unmatched. Germline V gene data show CDR1 as SGHRS and CDR2 as YFSETQ.

V is TRBV6-1 and J is TRBJ2-7; D perhaps matches TRBD1 (5 bases). V lost 1 base to trimming and J lost 3 bases, with 13 bases between them. This CDR3 has 15 amino acids. Per the germline V gene, CDR1 is MNHNS and CDR2 is SASEGT. This CDR3 is CASSEDWGGFYEQYF. The CDR3 DNA is TGTGCCAGCAGTGAAGATTGGGGCGGATTCTACGAGCAGTACTTC.

This clone turned up a few times. This sequence joins TRBV19 and TRBJ1-1; 7 bases are a match to TRBD1. The CDR3 loop spans 15 amino acids. Germline V lookup: CDR1 LNHDA, CDR2 SQIVND (reference sequence). Trimming removed 7 bases from V and 1 base from J; junction bases left unmatched: 9. The CDR3 DNA reads as TGTGCCAGTACCGTTTCGACAGGGTGGAACACTGAAGCTTTCTTT. This encodes CASTVSTGWNTEAFF.